What follows is one TCR beta chain and its context. Antigen specificity is unknown. The sample belongs to a study of T cells expressing NK-cell markers. As for the study in general: Seven of the eight sequenced donors were classified as HCMV-seropositive, and one was classified as seronegative. The study, taken as a whole, reports: Roughly six donors showed dominant NKG2C+ clonotypes comprising roughly 1.0-7.5% of their CD8+ T cells. Once again these clonotypes came out on top in the CD3+CD56-NKG2C+ fraction of a handful of donors. The study did not resolve the HCMV specificity of expanded NKG2C+ T cell clones.

The CDR3 runs to 17 residues. Germline loops: CDR1 KGHSH, CDR2 LQKENI. TCRdb re-called the 5' RACE reads and catalogs CDR3 proteins one per entry, DNA excluded. This sample contains a few hundred thousand distinct CDR3 sequences. The rearrangement joins TRBV18 to TRBJ2-3; TCRdb reports TRBD1, a call that lacks DNA to check it against. The sample comprised blood T cells: a sorted CD56 or NKG2C T cell subset, CD4+ or CD8+ T cells, or bulk PBMC T cells (not recorded which). The clonotype was recovered from a woman between 50 and 59 years old in good health. The CDR3 spells CASSQLRVRTGEDTQYF.